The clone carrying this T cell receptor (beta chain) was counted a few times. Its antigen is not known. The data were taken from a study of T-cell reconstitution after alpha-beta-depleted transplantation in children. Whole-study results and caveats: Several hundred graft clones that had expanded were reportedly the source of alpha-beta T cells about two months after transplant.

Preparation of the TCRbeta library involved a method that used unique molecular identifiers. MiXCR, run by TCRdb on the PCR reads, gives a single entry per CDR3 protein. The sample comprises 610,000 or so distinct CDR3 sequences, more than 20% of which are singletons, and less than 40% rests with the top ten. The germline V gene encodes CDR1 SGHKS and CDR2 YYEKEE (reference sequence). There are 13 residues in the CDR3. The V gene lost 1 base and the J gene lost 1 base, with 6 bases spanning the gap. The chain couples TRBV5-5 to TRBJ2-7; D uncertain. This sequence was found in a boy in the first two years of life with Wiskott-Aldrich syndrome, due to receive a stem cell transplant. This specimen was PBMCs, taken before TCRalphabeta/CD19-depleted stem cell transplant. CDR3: CASSLIVSYEQYF. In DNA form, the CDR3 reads TGTGCCAGCAGCTTGATTGTATCCTACGAGCAGTACTTC.